The rows below give T cell receptor beta chains drawn from one sample of a study of beta chain features in type 1 diabetes. TCRdb keeps only in-frame clones here, not all; method: immunoSEQ multiplex PCR. The sample shows fewer than 400,000 clones, approximately 9.7% of them seen only once. The specimen was central memory CD4+ T cells from blood. The receptors originated from a man aged 25-45 years with type 1 diabetes. The CDR3 runs from the conserved cysteine through the conserved F or W. Fields, in order: D gene, clone size, V gene, J gene, CDR3 DNA, CDR3 protein. D genes are given only for firm matches. The listing skips clone size in some rows; elsewhere it reads once, few, many or a size class.

NA	NA	TRBV19	TRBJ2-3	TGTGCCAGTAGTATGGCTCAGGGTCCAGATACGCAGTATTTT	CASSMAQGPDTQYF
NA	NA	TRBV7-9	TRBJ2-1	TGTGCCAGCAGCTTAGAGGTTGAAAATGAGCAGTTCTTC	CASSLEVENEQFF
NA	few	TRBV9	TRBJ2-3	TGTGCCAGCACCCGGGATCCTGTTACAGATACGCAGTATTTT	CASTRDPVTDTQYF
TRBD2	NA	TRBV23-1	TRBJ2-7	TGCGCCAGCAGTCGGCGCGGGGGGGATTACGAGCAGTACTTC	CASSRRGGDYEQYF
NA	NA	TRBV18	TRBJ2-7	TGTGCCAGCTCACCACCTAACCCGCCCTACGAGCAGTACTTC	CASSPPNPPYEQYF
NA	few	TRBV15	TRBJ2-5	TGTGCCACCAGCAGAGATAGGAAAGAGACCCAGTACTTC	CATSRDRKETQYF
NA	few	TRBV4-3	TRBJ2-5	TGCGCCAGCAGCCAACTATTGACAGGGGCGGGAGGGGAGACCCAGTACTTC	CASSQLLTGAGGETQYF
TRBD1	NA	TRBV27	TRBJ1-1	TGTGCCAGCAGTTCACTTAGATCACCCGGGACAGCCTTGTTGAACACTGAAGCTTTCTTT	CASSSLRSPGTALLNTEAFF
NA	NA	TRBV27	TRBJ2-3	TGTGCCAGCAGTCTTATGTTATCTAGCACAGATACGCAGTATTTT	CASSLMLSSTDTQYF
TRBD1	NA	TRBV4-3	TRBJ1-2	TGCGCCAGCAGCCCCGAACAGGGGGCCGACTATGGCTACACCTTC	CASSPEQGADYGYTF
TRBD1	few	TRBV6-6	TRBJ1-5	TGTGCCAGCAGAAAGGACAGGGATCAGCCCCAGCATTTT	CASRKDRDQPQHF
NA	NA	TRBV6-6	TRBJ2-7	TGTGCCAGCAGTTACTCCGAGGTTAGCCGCGAGCAGTACTTC	CASSYSEVSREQYF
TRBD2	many	TRBV28	TRBJ2-1	TGTGCCAGCCTTACTAGCGGGTACTACAATGAGCAGTTCTTC	CASLTSGYYNEQFF
NA	few	TRBV13	TRBJ1-3	TGTGCCAGCAGCTTACGGGGCCCCGGAAACACCATATATTTT	CASSLRGPGNTIYF
TRBD1	few	TRBV9	TRBJ1-4	TGTGCCAGCAGCGGGGGACAGGGAGCTGGAAAACTGTTTTTT	CASSGGQGAGKLFF
TRBD2	few	TRBV4-3	TRBJ2-3	TGCGCCAGCAGCCAAGCCGGGGGGTACTCCAACACAGATACGCAGTATTTT	CASSQAGGYSNTDTQYF
NA	NA	TRBV7-9	TRBJ1-1	TGTGCCAGCAGCTCTAGAGGGAGGGGGTACACTGAAGCTTTCTTT	CASSSRGRGYTEAFF
TRBD1	few	TRBV6-5	TRBJ1-1	TGTGCCAGCAGTTACTCGGGACAGGGGGCTCGTACTGAAGCTTTCTTT	CASSYSGQGARTEAFF
NA	NA	TRBV5-1	TRBJ2-1	TGCGCCAGCAGTCCTAACGGGCCCCCGGAGTTCTTC	CASSPNGPPEFF
TRBD1	NA	TRBV18	TRBJ2-2	TGTGCCAGCTCGCTTACAGGGGACACCGGGGAGCTGTTTTTT	CASSLTGDTGELFF
NA	few	TRBV28	TRBJ1-1	TGTGCCAGCAGTGAACAGGGAAGCACTGAAGCTTTCTTT	CASSEQGSTEAFF
TRBD1	NA	TRBV5-1	TRBJ1-1	TGCGCCAGCAGCTTGGGGGGACAGGGCGTCACTGAAGCTTTCTTT	CASSLGGQGVTEAFF
NA	few	TRBV5-1	TRBJ2-7	TGCGCCAGCCGGGCCGGGTACTCTTCCTACGAGCAGTACTTC	CASRAGYSSYEQYF
NA	many	TRBV2	TRBJ2-2	TGTGCCAGCCGAAAGACCGGGGAGCTGTTTTTT	CASRKTGELFF
NA	once	TRBV5-1	TRBJ1-3	TGCGCCAGCAGCTGGAACTCGGGAAACACCATATATTTT	CASSWNSGNTIYF
NA	few	TRBV5-8	TRBJ2-1	TGTGCCACTAGGAGGGGCCTCTACAATGAGCAGTTCTTC	CATRRGLYNEQFF
NA	NA	TRBV21-1	TRBJ1-1	TGTGCCAGCAGCGAGGGGTGGCAGACCATTGACACTGAAGCTTTCTTT	CASSEGWQTIDTEAFF
NA	many	TRBV2	TRBJ1-6	TGTGCCAGCAATTCTAATTCACCCCTCCACTTT	CASNSNSPLHF
TRBD1	few	TRBV30	TRBJ1-1	TGTGCCTGGCGACAGGGAGGGGCTGAAGCTTTCTTT	CAWRQGGAEAFF
TRBD1	NA	TRBV5-1	TRBJ2-3	TGCGCCAGCAGGACAGGGGGCTCAGAAGATACGCAGTATTTT	CASRTGGSEDTQYF
NA	NA	TRBV28	TRBJ2-4	TGTGCCAGCAGTTTATTAGCGAAAAACATTCAGTACTTC	CASSLLAKNIQYF
TRBD2	few	TRBV12-5	TRBJ2-5	TGTGCTAGTGGTTTGTACGTAGGTAGCGGGGGCACCCAAGAGACCCAGTACTTC	CASGLYVGSGGTQETQYF
NA	NA	TRBV20-1	TRBJ1-1	TGCAGTGCTGCCAGGGACGGAGAAGCTTTCTTT	CSAARDGEAFF
NA	few	TRBV14	TRBJ1-1	TGTGCCAGCAGCCCATACCAGCGGGCGCCGAACACTGAAGCTTTCTTT	CASSPYQRAPNTEAFF
NA	few	TRBV28	TRBJ1-5	TGTGCCAGCAGTTCCCCGGCAGGGTCTCATCAGCCCCAGCATTTT	CASSSPAGSHQPQHF
NA	NA	TRBV28	TRBJ2-5	TGTGCCAGCTCGGACACCGCCGGGTGGGCCCAGTACTTC	CASSDTAGWAQYF
NA	NA	TRBV5-1	TRBJ2-2	TGCGCCAGCAGCTATAATGCCGGAGGGAACACCGGGGAGCTGTTTTTT	CASSYNAGGNTGELFF
NA	NA	TRBV27	TRBJ1-1	TGTGCCAGCAGTCCTTCAGTAGTAAACACTGAAGCTTTCTTT	CASSPSVVNTEAFF
NA	NA	TRBV2	TRBJ2-5	TGTGCCAGCAGTGGGGGGGACGAGACCCAGTACTTC	CASSGGDETQYF
TRBD2	few	TRBV5-4	TRBJ2-5	TGTGCCAGCAGCTTGGATGGTCTAGCGGGGATCCAAGAGACCCAGTACTTC	CASSLDGLAGIQETQYF
TRBD2	few	TRBV9	TRBJ2-3	TGTGCCAGCAGCGTAATAGCGGGGCTCACAGATACGCAGTATTTT	CASSVIAGLTDTQYF
TRBD1	few	TRBV7-9	TRBJ2-5	TGTGCCAGCAGCCCCAGGGGGCCGGAGACCCAGTACTTC	CASSPRGPETQYF
TRBD1	few	TRBV30	TRBJ2-3	TGTGCCTGGAGGGGACAGGGGACCGGCTTTAGCACAGATACGCAGTATTTT	CAWRGQGTGFSTDTQYF
TRBD1	NA	TRBV5-5	TRBJ2-7	TGTGCCAGCAGCTTGGTCGGGACAGGTCTCTCCTACGAGCAGTACTTC	CASSLVGTGLSYEQYF
NA	few	TRBV5-6	TRBJ1-1	TGTGCCAGCAGCCCCCGATTCACTGAAGCTTTCTTT	CASSPRFTEAFF
NA	NA	TRBV6-6	TRBJ2-5	TGTGCCAGCAGAACCACTACAGGGCTGCGAGAGACCCAGTACTTC	CASRTTTGLRETQYF
NA	NA	TRBV2	TRBJ1-5	TGTGCCAGCAGTGAAGAGGCGGTTCAGCCCCAGCATTTT	CASSEEAVQPQHF
NA	few	TRBV2	TRBJ2-3	TGTGCCAGCAGCCCTACCACAGATACGCAGTATTTT	CASSPTTDTQYF
NA	few	TRBV7-2	TRBJ2-2	TGTGCCAGCAGGGCGCGTGAGAACACCGGGGAGCTGTTTTTT	CASRARENTGELFF
TRBD1	few	TRBV6-1	TRBJ2-3	TGTGCCAGCAGCCAACAGGGGCGCACAGATACGCAGTATTTT	CASSQQGRTDTQYF
NA	NA	TRBV5-1	TRBJ1-1	TGCGCCAGCAGCCTTGGACGGGTGACTGAAGCTTTCTTT	CASSLGRVTEAFF